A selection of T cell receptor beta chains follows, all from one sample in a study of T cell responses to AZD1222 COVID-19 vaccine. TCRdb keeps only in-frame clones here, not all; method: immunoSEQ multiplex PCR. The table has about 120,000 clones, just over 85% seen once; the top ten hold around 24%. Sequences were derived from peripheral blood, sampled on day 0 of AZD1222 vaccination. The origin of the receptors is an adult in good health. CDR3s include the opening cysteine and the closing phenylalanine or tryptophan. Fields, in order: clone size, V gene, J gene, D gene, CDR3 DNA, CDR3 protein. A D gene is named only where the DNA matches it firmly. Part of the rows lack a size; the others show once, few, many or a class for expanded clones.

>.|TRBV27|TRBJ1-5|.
TGTGCCAGCAGTTTTATGGGGGGCGAACAGCCCCAGCATTTT
CASSFMGGEQPQHF
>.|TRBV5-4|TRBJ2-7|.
TGTGCCAGCAGCTTGGTAGGGGTCCACGAGCAGTACTTC
CASSLVGVHEQYF
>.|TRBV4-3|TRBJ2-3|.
TGCGCCAGCAGCCAAGATTTGAAGGATACGCAGTATTTT
CASSQDLKDTQYF
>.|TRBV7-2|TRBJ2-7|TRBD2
TGTGCCAGCAGCTGGACTAGGAGTTCCTACGAGCAGTACTTC
CASSWTRSSYEQYF
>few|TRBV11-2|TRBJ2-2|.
TGTGCCAGCAGCTTAACGTCACCCCGGAACACCGGGGAGCTGTTTTTT
CASSLTSPRNTGELFF
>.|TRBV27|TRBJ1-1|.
TGTGCCAGCAGTTTACAGACAGCGAACACTGAAGCTTTCTTT
CASSLQTANTEAFF
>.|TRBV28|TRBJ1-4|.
TGTGCCAGCAGACTGACAAAGGTGCAAGAAAAACTGTTTTTT
CASRLTKVQEKLFF
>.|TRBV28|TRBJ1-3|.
TGTGCCAGCAACGAAGGGTTTCGAAACACCATATATTTT
CASNEGFRNTIYF
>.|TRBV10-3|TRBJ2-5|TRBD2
TGTGCCATCAGTAACCGGGGGGGACTTGGAGAGACCCAGTACTTC
CAISNRGGLGETQYF
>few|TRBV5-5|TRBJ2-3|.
TGTGCCAGCAGCTCGACTGAACCAGCTACGCAGTATTTT
CASSSTEPATQYF
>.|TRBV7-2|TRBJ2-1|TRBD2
TGTGCCAGCAGCTTAGTTGGCGGGGGGGCTAGGAATGAGCAGTTCTTC
CASSLVGGGARNEQFF
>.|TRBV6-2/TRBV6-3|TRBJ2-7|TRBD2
TGTGCCAGCAGTTATTCGGGGGGAAAAGGCGAGCAGTACTTC
CASSYSGGKGEQYF
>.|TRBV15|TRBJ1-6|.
TGTGCCACCAGCAGAGAGGCGGCTTATAATTCACCCCTCCACTTT
CATSREAAYNSPLHF
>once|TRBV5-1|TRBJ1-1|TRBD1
TGCGCCAGCAGCTTGTACGGGACAGGCGTTAATGAAGCTTTCTTT
CASSLYGTGVNEAFF
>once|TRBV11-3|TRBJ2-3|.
TGTGCCAGCAGCTTGTCCCGGGTAGATACGCAGTATTTT
CASSLSRVDTQYF
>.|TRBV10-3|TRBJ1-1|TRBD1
TGTGCCATCACCTTGGGACAGGGGGGATCTGAAGCTTTCTTT
CAITLGQGGSEAFF
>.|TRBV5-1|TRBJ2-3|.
TGCGCCAGCAGCTTGGTAGGTTTAGGACTTCAGAGCACAGATACGCAGTATTTT
CASSLVGLGLQSTDTQYF
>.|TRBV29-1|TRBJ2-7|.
TGCAGCGTTGTTAGGGGAGCAAGGAACGAGCAGTACTTC
CSVVRGARNEQYF
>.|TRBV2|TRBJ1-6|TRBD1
TGTGCCAGCTTACAGGGGGCTGGATCCCTCCACTTT
CASLQGAGSLHF
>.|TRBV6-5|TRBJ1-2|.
TGTGCCAGCAGTTACTCGAAGGAGGGGAACTATGGCTACACCTTC
CASSYSKEGNYGYTF
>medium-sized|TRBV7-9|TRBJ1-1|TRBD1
TGTGCCAGCAGCCCTCCGGGCAGGGGGGAGAACACTGAAGCTTTCTTT
CASSPPGRGENTEAFF
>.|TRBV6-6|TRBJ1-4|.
TGTGCCAGCCAATTACCACAGGGATCCGAACTGTTTTTT
CASQLPQGSELFF
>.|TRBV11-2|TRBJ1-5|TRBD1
TGTGCCAGCAGCCCTAGACAGGGATCCAATCAGCCCCAGCATTTT
CASSPRQGSNQPQHF
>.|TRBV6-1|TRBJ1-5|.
TGTGCCAGCAGTGAAGGACAGCCCCAGCATTTT
CASSEGQPQHF
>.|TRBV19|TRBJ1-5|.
TGTGCAGAAACCGGCGGCATCAAAAGTGATCAGCCCCAGCATTTT
CAETGGIKSDQPQHF
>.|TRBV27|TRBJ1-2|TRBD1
TGTGCCAGCAGTCCAACCGATAGGACAGGGGGTCCCAATTTTGGCTACACCTTC
CASSPTDRTGGPNFGYTF
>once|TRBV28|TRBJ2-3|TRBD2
TGTGCCACGGGCCGGGGAGGGGCAGATACGCAGTATTTT
CATGRGGADTQYF
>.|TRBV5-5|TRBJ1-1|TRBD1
TGTGCCAGCAGCTTACATATGTTACAGGGGGACGCCACTGAAGCTTTCTTT
CASSLHMLQGDATEAFF
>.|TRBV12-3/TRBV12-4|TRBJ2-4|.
TGTGCCAGCAGTTTTAGTCGGGACATTCAGTACTTC
CASSFSRDIQYF
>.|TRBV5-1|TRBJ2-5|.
TGCGCCAGCAGCTTCTCATCAGAGACCCAGTACTTC
CASSFSSETQYF
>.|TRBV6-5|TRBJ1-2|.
TGTGCCAGCAGTTACTCGAAGGAAAGGGTTGGCTACACCTTC
CASSYSKERVGYTF
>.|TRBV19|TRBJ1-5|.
TGTGCCAGTAGTATTTTTGAACGGGGAAGTCAGCCCCAGCATTTT
CASSIFERGSQPQHF
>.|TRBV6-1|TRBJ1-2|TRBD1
TGTGCCAGCAGTGAAGGACAGGGGCTCTATGGCTACACCTTC
CASSEGQGLYGYTF
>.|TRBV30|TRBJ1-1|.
TGTGCCTGGGGTTCCGGGGGTCTGAGGACTGAAGCTTTCTTT
CAWGSGGLRTEAFF
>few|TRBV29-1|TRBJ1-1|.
TGCAGCGTCCTGGGGTGGGCAGGAGCGAACACTGAAGCTTTCTTT
CSVLGWAGANTEAFF
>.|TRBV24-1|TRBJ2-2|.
TGTGCCACCAGTGATTTCACGACCGCTTCCGTGGGCGCCGGGGAGCTGTTTTTT
CATSDFTTASVGAGELFF
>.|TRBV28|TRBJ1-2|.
TGTGCCAGCAGTTTAGCAGGGTTTGGCTACACCTTC
CASSLAGFGYTF
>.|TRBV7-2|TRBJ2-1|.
TGTGCCAGCAGCTTCGCAGGGGGGGCTAACAATGAGCAGTTCTTC
CASSFAGGANNEQFF
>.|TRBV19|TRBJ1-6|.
TGTGCCAGTAGAGGGAATTCACCCCTCCACTTT
CASRGNSPLHF
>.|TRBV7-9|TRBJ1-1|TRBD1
TGTGCCAGCAGCTCACGACAGGGGACGAACACTGAAGCTTTCTTT
CASSSRQGTNTEAFF
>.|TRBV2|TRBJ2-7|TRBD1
TGTGCCAGCAGTTCAAGGGACAGCGCGAGCTCCTACGAGCAGTACTTC
CASSSRDSASSYEQYF
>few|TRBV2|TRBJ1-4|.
TGTGCCAGCGGGAGGGGGGGGACTCACTCTGAAAAACTGTTTTTT
CASGRGGTHSEKLFF
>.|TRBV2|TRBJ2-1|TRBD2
TGTGCCAGCAGGGCAGCGGGGGCGAATGAGCAGTTCTTC
CASRAAGANEQFF
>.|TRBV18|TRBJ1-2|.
TGTGCCAGCTCACCACCTTCGGACCGAATGCACACCTTC
CASSPPSDRMHTF
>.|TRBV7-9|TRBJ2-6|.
TGTGCCAGCAGCTCGATGAGGACGGGATCTGGGGCCAACGTCCTGACTTTC
CASSSMRTGSGANVLTF
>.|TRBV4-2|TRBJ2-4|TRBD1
TGTGCCAGCAGCCAAGCCCAGGGGACAGAACTAGCCAAAAACATTCAGTACTTC
CASSQAQGTELAKNIQYF